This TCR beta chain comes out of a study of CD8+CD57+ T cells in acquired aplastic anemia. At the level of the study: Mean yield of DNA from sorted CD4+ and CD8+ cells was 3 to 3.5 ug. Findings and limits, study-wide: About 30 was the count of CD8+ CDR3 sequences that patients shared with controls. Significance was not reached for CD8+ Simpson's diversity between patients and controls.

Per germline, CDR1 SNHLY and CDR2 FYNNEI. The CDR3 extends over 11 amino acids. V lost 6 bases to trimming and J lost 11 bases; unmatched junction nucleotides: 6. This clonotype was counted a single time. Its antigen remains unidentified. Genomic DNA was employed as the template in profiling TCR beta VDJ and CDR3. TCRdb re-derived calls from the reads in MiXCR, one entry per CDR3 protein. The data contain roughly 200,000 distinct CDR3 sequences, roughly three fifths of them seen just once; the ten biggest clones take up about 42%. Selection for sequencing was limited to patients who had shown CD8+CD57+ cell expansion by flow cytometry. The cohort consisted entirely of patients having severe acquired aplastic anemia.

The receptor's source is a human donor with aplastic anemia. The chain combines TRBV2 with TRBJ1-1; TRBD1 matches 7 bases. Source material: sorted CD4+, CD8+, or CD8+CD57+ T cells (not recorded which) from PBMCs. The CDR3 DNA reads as TGTGCCAGCAGAGAGACAGGGAGGGCTTTCTTT. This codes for CASRETGRAFF.